The text below deals with one TCR beta chain. The data were obtained in a study of CD8 T cells in Susac syndrome. The germline V gene has CDR1 SQVTM and CDR2 ANQGSEA. This CDR3 region has 12 residues. Trimming left V 5 bases short and J 8 bases short, with 13 bases between. Random hexamers primed reverse transcription of about 0.5 to 1 ug RNA. TCRdb redid the calling of the immunoSEQ multiplex PCR reads with MiXCR, one entry per CDR3 protein. In the table there are around 190,000 distinct CDR3 sequences, around 93% of which are singletons. The sequencing input was CD4+ T cells from PBMCs. The sequence was obtained from a human donor in good health. The chain is built from TRBV29-1 and TRBJ2-1; TRBD2 is a possible D gene (6 bases). CDR3 DNA sequence: TGCAGCGTTAGTAGGGGAGGAGATGAGCAGTTCTTC. Translating gives CSVSRGGDEQFF.